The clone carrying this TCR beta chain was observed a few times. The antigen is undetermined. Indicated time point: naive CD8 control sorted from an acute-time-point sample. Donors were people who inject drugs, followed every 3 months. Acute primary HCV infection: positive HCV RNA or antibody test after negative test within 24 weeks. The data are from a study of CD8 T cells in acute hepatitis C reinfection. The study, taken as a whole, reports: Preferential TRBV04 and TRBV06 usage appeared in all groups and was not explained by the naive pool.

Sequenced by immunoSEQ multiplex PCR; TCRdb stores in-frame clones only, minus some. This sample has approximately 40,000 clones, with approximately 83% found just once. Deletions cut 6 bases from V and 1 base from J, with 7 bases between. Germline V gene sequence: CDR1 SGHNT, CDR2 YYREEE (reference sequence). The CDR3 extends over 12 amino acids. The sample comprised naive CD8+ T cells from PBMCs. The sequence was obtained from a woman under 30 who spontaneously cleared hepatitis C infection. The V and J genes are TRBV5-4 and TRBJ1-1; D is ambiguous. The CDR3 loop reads CASKVGNTEAFF. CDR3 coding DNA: TGTGCCAGCAAAGTTGGGAACACTGAAGCTTTCTTT.